One and the same sample provided the 13 T cell receptor beta chains below, sequenced in a study of blood T cell repertoires in COVID-19. The assay was immunoSEQ multiplex PCR, and TCRdb's table has in-frame clones only and misses some. This table has fewer than 300,000 clones, 70% to 90% appearing once. Sequencing was carried out using peripheral blood. The receptors were gathered from a man in his fifties with COVID-19, enrolled during active disease.

The rearrangement joins TRBV10-3 to TRBJ2-7; TRBD2 matches 8 bases. CDR1 is ENHRY, CDR2 SYGVKD, per germline. The CDR3 sequence is 15 residues long. Trimming cost V 1 base and J 2 bases; bases outside gene matches: 4. As DNA, the CDR3 is TGTGCCATCAGTGAGTGGGGCGGGGGGCCCTACGAGCAGTACTTC. Encoded protein: CAISEWGGGPYEQYF.

This CDR3 is CASSPPSRQGAKNIQYF. The CDR3 bases are TGTGCCAGCTCACCACCGTCGCGACAGGGAGCCAAAAACATTCAGTACTTC. The V gene is TRBV18, the J gene TRBJ2-4, with 7 nucleotides matching TRBD1. The CDR3 covers 17 residues. Germline CDR1 KGHSH, CDR2 LQKENI. The V and J ends lost 0 bases and 0 bases, in that order; junction bases with no gene match: 5.

This chain joins TRBV29-1 and TRBJ2-1, with D tentatively TRBD2 (5 bases). The CDR3 runs to 13 residues. The germline V and J ends were trimmed by 4 bases and 4 bases, with 11 bases remaining between them. CDR1 is SQVTM and CDR2 is ANQGSEA in the germline V gene. DNA for the CDR3: TGCAGCGTTGGTGACGGGATATACAATGAGCAGTTCTTC. Translated, it gives CSVGDGIYNEQFF.

The CDR3 region is CASSPNRENTGELFF. DNA for the CDR3: TGTGCCAGCTCACCGAACAGAGAGAACACCGGGGAGCTGTTTTTT. V is TRBV18 and J is TRBJ2-2; no definite D call. The length of the CDR3 is 15 residues. V lost 3 bases and J 1 base, leaving 9 bases between the germline ends. Germline lookup yields CDR1 KGHSH and CDR2 LQKENI.

The chain joins TRBV7-8 to TRBJ2-7; D gene unclear. This CDR3 spans 14 amino acids. CDR1 and CDR2 from the germline V gene are SGHVS and FQNEAQ. V shed 1 base and J shed 0 bases, with 7 bases lying between them. CDR3 residues: CASSLGRSSYEQYF. Here the CDR3 DNA reads TGTGCCAGCAGCTTAGGTCGGAGCTCCTACGAGCAGTACTTC.

This chain connects TRBV15 to TRBJ1-2; weak D call: TRBD1 (5 bases). Trimming took off 5 bases at V and 4 bases at J, with 14 bases between the two ends. Per the germline V gene, CDR1 is LNHNV and CDR2 is YYDKDF (reference sequence). The CDR3 runs 14 residues. CDR3: CATSAGRGAYGYTF. The CDR3 coding sequence is TGTGCCACCAGCGCAGGTAGGGGCGCCTATGGCTACACCTTC.

The rearrangement uses TRBV7-9 and TRBJ2-1; TRBD2 matches at 8 bases. The CDR3 totals 14 residues. Losses at the gene ends were 3 bases for V and 4 bases for J; bases not matched to a gene: 2. Per germline, CDR1 SEHNR and CDR2 FQNEAQ (reference sequence). This CDR3 reads CASSFSGDYNEQFF. The CDR3 DNA sequence: TGTGCCAGCAGCTTTAGCGGGGATTACAATGAGCAGTTCTTC.

This chain links TRBV5-4 with TRBJ2-5; 7 bases agree with TRBD2. The CDR3 loop spans 13 amino acids. Germline V gene sequence: CDR1 SGHNT, CDR2 YYREEE (reference sequence). V shed 4 bases and J 3 bases; nucleotides not matched to a gene: 3. CDR3 coding DNA: TGTGCCAGCAGCCGAAGCGGGGAAGAGACCCAGTACTTC. This translates into CASSRSGEETQYF. Full variable domain (rest looked up from reference TRBV5-4 and TRBJ2-5): ETGVTQSPTHLIKTRGQQVTLRCSSQSGHNTVSWYQQALGQGPQFIFQYYREEENGRGNFPPRFSGLQFPNYSSELNVNALELDDSALYLCASSRSGEETQYFGPGTRLLVL.

The chain carries TRBV19 and TRBJ2-7; 10 nucleotides align to TRBD1. The CDR3 loop spans 17 amino acids. In germline, CDR1 is LNHDA, CDR2 SQIVND (reference sequence). The J segment lost 0 bases and the V segment lost 2 bases, leaving 7 bases of the junction unmatched. The DNA for the CDR3 is TGTGCCAGTAGTATAAGCGGCGGACAGGGGGGCTCCTACGAGCAGTACTTC. This sequence encodes CASSISGGQGGSYEQYF.

This rearrangement joins TRBV4-2 to TRBJ1-2; D is perhaps TRBD1 (5 bases). V was shortened by 1 base and J by 1 base, with 10 bases between the two germline ends. Germline V lookup: CDR1 LGHNA, CDR2 YNFKEQ. This CDR3 spans 15 amino acids. The CDR3 nucleotides read TGTGCCAGCAGCCAAGTGGGGGGGTATAACTATGGCTACACCTTC. This sequence encodes CASSQVGGYNYGYTF.

This chain connects TRBV18 to TRBJ2-7; TRBD1 might be the D (6 bases). Trimming left V 2 bases short and J 3 bases short, with 14 bases between. Germline V gene data show CDR1 as KGHSH and CDR2 as LQKENI. This CDR3 has 15 residues. CDR3 residues: CASSPELRTVYEQYF. CDR3 coding DNA: TGTGCCAGCTCACCAGAGTTAAGGACAGTCTACGAGCAGTACTTC. Full variable domain (outside the CDR3, taken from reference TRBV18 and TRBJ2-7): NAGVMQNPRHLVRRRGQEARLRCSPMKGHSHVYWYRQLPEEGLKFMVYLQKENIIDESGMPKERFSAEFPKEGPSILRIQQVVRGDSAAYFCASSPELRTVYEQYFGPGTRLTVT.

V usage is TRBV10-3 and J usage is TRBJ2-6; 14 bases agree with TRBD2. The CDR3 extends over 17 amino acids. Germline assignment: CDR1 ENHRY and CDR2 SYGVKD. V trimming: 8 bases; J trimming: 2 bases; junction bases outside the gene matches: 5. CDR3 residues: CAIEGLAGEAGANVLTF. The CDR3 DNA reads TGTGCCATCGAGGGACTAGCGGGAGAAGCTGGGGCCAACGTCCTGACTTTC.

This chain links TRBV6-2 or TRBV6-3 with TRBJ2-1; possible D gene TRBD1, 6 bases. The CDR3 length is 14 residues. Trimming cost V 0 bases and J 7 bases, with 10 bases left between them. Germline-derived CDR1 and CDR2 are MNHEY and SVGEGT. The CDR3: CASSYSIRGNEQFF. DNA of the CDR3: TGTGCCAGCAGTTACTCGATCAGGGGAAATGAGCAGTTCTTC.